This is a list of T cell receptor beta chains from one sample in a study of human T cells and chemical hapten exposure. TCRdb ran MiXCR on the RACE reads and lists one entry per CDR3 protein. The profile shows more than 75,000 distinct CDR3 sequences, 10% of them singletons. The specimen comprised whole blood, sampled in connection with sensitization to the hapten diphenylcyclopropenone (DPC). The receptor source for this set is a young woman with alopecia areata. Some clones in this sample may be carry-over from other donors' samples. CDR3s include the opening cysteine and the closing phenylalanine or tryptophan. A D gene is named only where the DNA matches it firmly. Only some rows state a clone size, as once, few, many or a class for expanded clones.

TRBV28,.,TRBJ1-1,TRBD1,CASSSQGAANTEAFF,TGTGCCAGCAGTTCCCAGGGGGCCGCGAACACTGAAGCTTTCTTT
TRBV20-1,few,TRBJ2-7,TRBD1,CSARDLWTGSYYEQYF,TGCAGTGCTAGAGATCTGTGGACAGGGAGCTACTACGAGCAGTACTTC
TRBV29-1,few,TRBJ1-2,.,CSVTVNYGYTF,TGCAGCGTGACAGTTAACTATGGCTACACCTTC
TRBV3-1,many,TRBJ2-5,TRBD1,CASSQGQVGGGETQYF,TGTGCCAGCAGCCAAGGCCAAGTAGGGGGCGGAGAGACCCAGTACTTC
TRBV7-6,many,TRBJ2-3,.,CASSLDPPAGRRTDTQYF,TGTGCCAGCAGCTTAGATCCCCCCGCGGGACGTAGGACAGATACGCAGTATTTT
TRBV4-3,many,TRBJ1-2,TRBD1,CASSQLGDSLAGYTF,TGCGCCAGCAGCCAACTAGGGGACAGTCTGGCGGGCTACACCTTC
TRBV7-2,.,TRBJ2-5,TRBD1,CASSTGQGFETQYF,TGTGCCAGCAGTACGGGACAGGGGTTCGAGACCCAGTACTTC
TRBV10-2,.,TRBJ2-7,TRBD1,CASRDRGYEQYF,TGCGCCAGCAGGGACAGGGGTTACGAGCAGTACTTC
TRBV18,.,TRBJ2-1,.,CASSPAPVYNEQFF,TGTGCCAGCTCACCCGCTCCAGTCTACAATGAGCAGTTCTTC
TRBV5-6,many,TRBJ2-3,.,CASSPTRQRADTQYF,TGTGCCAGCAGCCCAACGAGACAAAGGGCAGATACGCAGTATTTT
TRBV28,many,TRBJ1-5,TRBD1,CASSAGTGGRNQPQHF,TGTGCCAGCAGTGCCGGGACAGGGGGCCGCAATCAGCCCCAGCATTTT
TRBV29-1,.,TRBJ2-1,.,CSGKHNEQFF,TGCAGCGGCAAACACAATGAGCAGTTCTTC
TRBV30,many,TRBJ2-2,TRBD1,CACNTGDTGELFF,TGTGCCTGCAACACAGGGGACACCGGGGAGCTGTTTTTT
TRBV20-1,.,TRBJ2-5,.,CSARDLSLQETQYF,TGCAGTGCTAGAGATCTCAGTCTCCAAGAGACCCAGTACTTC
TRBV28,many,TRBJ2-6,TRBD2,CASSPTRGLAGANVLTF,TGTGCCAGCAGTCCTACCCGGGGACTAGCTGGGGCCAACGTCCTGACTTTC
TRBV7-8,few,TRBJ2-5,TRBD2,CASTRPGLANETQYF,TGTGCCAGCACCAGACCGGGACTAGCAAACGAGACCCAGTACTTC
TRBV7-6,many,TRBJ2-5,.,CASSGQTGRLETQYF,TGTGCCAGCAGCGGCCAGACAGGGAGGTTGGAGACCCAGTACTTC
TRBV6-5,once,TRBJ2-2,.,CASSYSVAGELFF,TGTGCCAGCAGTTACTCGGTAGCCGGGGAGCTGTTTTTT
TRBV7-3,many,TRBJ2-1,.,CASSPAVGYSYNEQFF,TGTGCCAGCAGCCCCGCCGTCGGCTACTCCTACAATGAGCAGTTCTTC
TRBV28,few,TRBJ1-1,TRBD1,CASSLPLGQGAFMNTEAFF,TGTGCCAGCAGTTTACCCCTGGGACAGGGGGCTTTTATGAACACTGAAGCTTTCTTT
TRBV28,many,TRBJ2-1,TRBD1,CASSSQSGQGRNEQFF,TGTGCCAGCAGTTCACAATCGGGACAGGGACGCAATGAGCAGTTCTTC
TRBV12-3/TRBV12-4,many,TRBJ2-3,TRBD2,CASSLTSGSLTDTQYF,TGTGCCAGCAGTTTGACTAGCGGGAGTCTCACAGATACGCAGTATTTT
TRBV28,many,TRBJ1-6,.,CASRGGWNSPLHF,TGTGCCAGCCGGGGGGGATGGAATTCACCCCTCCACTTT
TRBV7-6,.,TRBJ1-3,.,CASSLDPFVPRGNTIYF,TGTGCCAGCAGCTTAGACCCCTTCGTGCCGCGGGGAAACACCATATATTTT
TRBV6-1,.,TRBJ2-7,.,CASSEIRVYEQYF,TGTGCCAGCAGTGAAATCCGGGTCTACGAGCAGTACTTC
TRBV28,.,TRBJ1-1,.,CASSLVMTEAFF,TGTGCCAGCAGTTTGGTGATGACTGAAGCTTTCTTT
TRBV7-3,many,TRBJ2-3,TRBD2,CASSLAGEGTTQYF,TGTGCCAGCAGCTTAGCGGGAGAAGGGACTACGCAGTATTTT
TRBV5-1,.,TRBJ2-5,TRBD1,CASSLGPRAMMGQGTQYF,TGCGCCAGCAGCTTGGGCCCGAGGGCTATGATGGGACAGGGGACCCAGTACTTC
TRBV7-6,.,TRBJ1-2,TRBD1,CASSLGPGGEYGYTF,TGTGCCAGCAGCTTAGGGCCAGGGGGAGAGTATGGCTACACCTTC
TRBV10-2,many,TRBJ2-5,.,CASREGQKTSLETQYF,TGCGCCAGCAGGGAGGGACAGAAGACATCGTTAGAGACCCAGTACTTC
TRBV11-2,many,TRBJ1-3,.,CASSSTRNSGNTIYF,TGTGCCAGCAGTTCGACACGGAACTCTGGAAACACCATATATTTT
TRBV2,few,TRBJ2-1,TRBD2,CASTGLAGLGEQFF,TGTGCCAGCACGGGACTAGCGGGATTGGGTGAGCAGTTCTTC
TRBV11-1,few,TRBJ1-1,.,CASSTTGSGTEAFF,TGTGCCAGCAGCACTACAGGGTCCGGCACTGAAGCTTTCTTT
TRBV3-1,many,TRBJ1-5,TRBD1,CASSQGGQDQPQHF,TGTGCCAGCAGCCAAGGCGGACAGGACCAGCCCCAGCATTTT
TRBV29-1,few,TRBJ2-3,.,CSVGGSTDTQYF,TGCAGCGTTGGGGGCTCCACAGATACGCAGTATTTT
TRBV6-6,many,TRBJ1-5,TRBD1,CASSRTGRYEPQHF,TGTGCCAGCAGTCGGACAGGGAGGTACGAGCCCCAGCATTTT
TRBV19,few,TRBJ1-5,.,CASSIQGSNQPQHF,TGTGCCAGTAGTATCCAGGGAAGCAATCAGCCCCAGCATTTT
TRBV18,few,TRBJ2-1,.,CASSPPSLPNEQFF,TGTGCCAGCTCACCACCTTCCCTCCCCAATGAGCAGTTCTTC
TRBV7-2,few,TRBJ2-2,.,CASSLVTLNTGELFF,TGTGCCAGCAGCTTAGTGACTCTTAACACCGGGGAGCTGTTTTTT
TRBV3-1,few,TRBJ2-2,.,CASSHWGEIAGELFF,TGTGCCAGCAGCCACTGGGGGGAGATAGCCGGGGAGCTGTTTTTT